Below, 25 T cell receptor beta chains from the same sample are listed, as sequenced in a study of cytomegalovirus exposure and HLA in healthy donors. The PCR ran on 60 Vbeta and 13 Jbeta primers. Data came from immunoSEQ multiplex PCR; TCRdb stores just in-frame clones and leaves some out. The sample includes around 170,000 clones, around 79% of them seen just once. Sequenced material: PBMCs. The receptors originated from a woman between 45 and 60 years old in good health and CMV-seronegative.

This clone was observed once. The CDR3 DNA reads TGTGCCAGTAGTAAAGACAGGAGGAGGGAGCAGTACTTC. The encoded protein is CASSKDRRREQYF. The chain combines TRBV19 with TRBJ2-7; TRBD1 is a possible D gene (6 bases). V was trimmed by 4 bases and J by 7 bases, leaving 14 bases between them. In germline, CDR1 is LNHDA, CDR2 SQIVND (reference sequence). This CDR3 is built from 13 residues.

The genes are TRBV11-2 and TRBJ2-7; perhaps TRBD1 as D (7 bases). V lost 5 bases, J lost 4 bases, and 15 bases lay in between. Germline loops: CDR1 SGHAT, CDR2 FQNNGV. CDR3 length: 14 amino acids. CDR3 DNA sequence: TGTGCCAGCAGCCCGGGGGCACAGGGGTACGAGCAGTACTTC. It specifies CASSPGAQGYEQYF. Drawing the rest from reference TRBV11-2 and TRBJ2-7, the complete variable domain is EAGVAQSPRYKIIEKRQSVAFWCNPISGHATLYWYQQILGQGPKLLIQFQNNGVVDDSQLPKDRFSAERLKGVDSTLKIQPAKLEDSAVYLCASSPGAQGYEQYFGPGTRLTVT.

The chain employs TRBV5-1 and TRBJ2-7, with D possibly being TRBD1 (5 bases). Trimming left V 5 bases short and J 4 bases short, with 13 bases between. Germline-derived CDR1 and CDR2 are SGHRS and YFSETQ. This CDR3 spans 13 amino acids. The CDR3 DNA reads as TGCGCCAGCAGAAATCGGGCAGGGTACGAGCAGTACTTC. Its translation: CASRNRAGYEQYF.

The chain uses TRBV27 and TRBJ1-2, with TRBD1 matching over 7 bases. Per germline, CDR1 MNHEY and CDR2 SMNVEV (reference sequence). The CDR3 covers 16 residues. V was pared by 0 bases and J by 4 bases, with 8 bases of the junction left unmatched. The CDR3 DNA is TGTGCCAGCAGTTTATCGGGTTGGGACAGAAGCTATGGCTACACCTTC. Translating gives CASSLSGWDRSYGYTF.

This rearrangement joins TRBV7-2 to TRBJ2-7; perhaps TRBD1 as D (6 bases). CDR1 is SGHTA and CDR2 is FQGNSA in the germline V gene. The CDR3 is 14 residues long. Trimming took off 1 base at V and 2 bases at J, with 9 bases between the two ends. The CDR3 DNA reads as TGTGCCAGCAGCTTAGAACAGGGAGCCTACGAGCAGTACTTC. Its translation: CASSLEQGAYEQYF.

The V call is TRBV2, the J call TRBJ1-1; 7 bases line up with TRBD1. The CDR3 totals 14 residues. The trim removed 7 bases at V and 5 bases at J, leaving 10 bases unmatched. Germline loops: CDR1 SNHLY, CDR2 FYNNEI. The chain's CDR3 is CASNQQGPRTEAFF. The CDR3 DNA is TGTGCCAGCAACCAACAGGGGCCCCGGACTGAAGCTTTCTTT.

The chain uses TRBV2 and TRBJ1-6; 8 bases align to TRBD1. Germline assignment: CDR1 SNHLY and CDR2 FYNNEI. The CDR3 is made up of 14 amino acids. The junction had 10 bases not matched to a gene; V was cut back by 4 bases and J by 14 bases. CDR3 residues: CASSGQGAEVSLHF. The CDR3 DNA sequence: TGTGCCAGCAGTGGGCAGGGGGCGGAAGTGTCCCTCCACTTT.

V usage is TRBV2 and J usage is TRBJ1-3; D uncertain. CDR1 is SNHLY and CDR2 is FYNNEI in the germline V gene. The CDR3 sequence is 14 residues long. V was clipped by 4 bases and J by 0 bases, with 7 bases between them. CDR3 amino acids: CASSGLTSGNTIYF. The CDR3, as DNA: TGTGCCAGCAGTGGACTTACCTCTGGAAACACCATATATTTT. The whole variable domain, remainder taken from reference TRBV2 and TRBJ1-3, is EPEVTQTPSHQVTQMGQEVILRCVPISNHLYFYWYRQILGQKVEFLVSFYNNEISEKSEIFDDQFSVERPDGSNFTLKIRSTKLEDSAMYFCASSGLTSGNTIYFGEGSWLTVV.

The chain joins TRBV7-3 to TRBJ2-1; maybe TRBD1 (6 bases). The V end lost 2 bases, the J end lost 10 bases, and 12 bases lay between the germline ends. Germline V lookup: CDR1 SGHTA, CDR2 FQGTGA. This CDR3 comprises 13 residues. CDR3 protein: CASSLSGQTEQFF. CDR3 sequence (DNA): TGTGCCAGCAGCTTATCCGGACAGACCGAGCAGTTCTTC.

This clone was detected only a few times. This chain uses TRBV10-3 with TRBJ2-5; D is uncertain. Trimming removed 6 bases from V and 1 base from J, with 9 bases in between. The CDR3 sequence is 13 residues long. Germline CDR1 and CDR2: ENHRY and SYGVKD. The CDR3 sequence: CAIRATSQETQYF. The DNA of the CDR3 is TGTGCCATCAGGGCCACCAGCCAAGAGACCCAGTACTTC.

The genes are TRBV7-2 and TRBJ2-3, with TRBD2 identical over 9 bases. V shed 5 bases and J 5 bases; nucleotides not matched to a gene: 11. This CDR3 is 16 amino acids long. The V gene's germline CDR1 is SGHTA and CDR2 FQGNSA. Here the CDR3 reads CASSPGIAGVGDTQYF. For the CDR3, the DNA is TGTGCCAGCAGCCCCGGGATAGCGGGAGTGGGAGATACGCAGTATTTT.

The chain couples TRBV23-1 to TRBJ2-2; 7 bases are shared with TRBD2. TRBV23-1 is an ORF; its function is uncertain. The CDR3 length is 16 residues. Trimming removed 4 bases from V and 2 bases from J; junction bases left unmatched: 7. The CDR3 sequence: CASSRPGEGNTGELFF. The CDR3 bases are TGCGCCAGCAGTCGGCCCGGGGAGGGAAACACCGGGGAGCTGTTTTTT.

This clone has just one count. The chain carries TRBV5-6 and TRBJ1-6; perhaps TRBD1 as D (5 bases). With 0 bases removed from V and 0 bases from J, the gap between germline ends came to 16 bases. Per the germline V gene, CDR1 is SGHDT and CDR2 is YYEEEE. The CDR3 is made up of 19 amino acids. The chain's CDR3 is CASSLASDSPFSYNSPLHF. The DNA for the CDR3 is TGTGCCAGCAGCTTGGCCTCCGACAGTCCTTTCTCCTATAATTCACCCCTCCACTTT.

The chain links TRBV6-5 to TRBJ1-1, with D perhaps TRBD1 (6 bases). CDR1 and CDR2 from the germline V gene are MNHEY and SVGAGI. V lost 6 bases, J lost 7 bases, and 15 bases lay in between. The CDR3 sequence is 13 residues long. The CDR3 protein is CASSEQGRGEAFF. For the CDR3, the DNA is TGTGCCAGCAGCGAACAGGGACGCGGTGAAGCTTTCTTT.

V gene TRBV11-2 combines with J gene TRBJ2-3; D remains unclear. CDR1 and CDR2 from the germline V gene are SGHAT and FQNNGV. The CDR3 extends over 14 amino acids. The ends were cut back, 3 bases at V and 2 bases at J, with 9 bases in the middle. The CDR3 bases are TGTGCCAGCAGCTTCGTACAGTACACAGATACGCAGTATTTT. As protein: CASSFVQYTDTQYF. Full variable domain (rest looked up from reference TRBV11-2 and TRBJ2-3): EAGVAQSPRYKIIEKRQSVAFWCNPISGHATLYWYQQILGQGPKLLIQFQNNGVVDDSQLPKDRFSAERLKGVDSTLKIQPAKLEDSAVYLCASSFVQYTDTQYFGPGTRLTVL.

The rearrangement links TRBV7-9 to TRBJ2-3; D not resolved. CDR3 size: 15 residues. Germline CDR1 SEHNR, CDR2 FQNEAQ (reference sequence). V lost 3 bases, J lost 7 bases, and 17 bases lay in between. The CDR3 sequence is CASSFAATQGNTQYF. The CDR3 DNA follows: TGTGCCAGCAGCTTTGCGGCCACACAAGGCAATACGCAGTATTTT. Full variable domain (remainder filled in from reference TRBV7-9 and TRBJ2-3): DTGVSQNPRHKITKRGQNVTFRCDPISEHNRLYWYRQTLGQGPEFLTYFQNEAQLEKSRLLSDRFSAERPKGSFSTLEIQRTEQGDSAMYLCASSFAATQGNTQYFGPGTRLTVL.

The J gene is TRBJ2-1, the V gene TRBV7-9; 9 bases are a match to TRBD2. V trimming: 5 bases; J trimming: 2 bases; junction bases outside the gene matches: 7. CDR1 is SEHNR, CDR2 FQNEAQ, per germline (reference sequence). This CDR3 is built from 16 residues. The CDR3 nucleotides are TGTGCCAGCAGCCCAGAGCTAGCGGGGCCCTACAATGAGCAGTTCTTC. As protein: CASSPELAGPYNEQFF.

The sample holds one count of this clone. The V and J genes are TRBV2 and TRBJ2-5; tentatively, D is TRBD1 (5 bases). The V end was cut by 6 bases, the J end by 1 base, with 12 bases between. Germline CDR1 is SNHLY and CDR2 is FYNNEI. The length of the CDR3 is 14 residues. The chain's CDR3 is CASRPTGPQETQYF. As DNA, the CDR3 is TGTGCCAGCAGGCCCACAGGTCCCCAAGAGACCCAGTACTTC.

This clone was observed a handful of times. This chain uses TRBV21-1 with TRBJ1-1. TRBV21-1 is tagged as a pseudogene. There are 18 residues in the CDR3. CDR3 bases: TGTGCCAGCAGCTCCCTAGAAAGCCCTGATGAAGGGAGCACTGAAGCTTTCTTT. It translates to CASSSLESPDEGSTEAFF.

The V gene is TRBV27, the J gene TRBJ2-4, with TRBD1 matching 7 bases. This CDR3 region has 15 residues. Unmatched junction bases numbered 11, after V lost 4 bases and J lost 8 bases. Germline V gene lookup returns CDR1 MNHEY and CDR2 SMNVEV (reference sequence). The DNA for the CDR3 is TGTGCCAGCAGTTCGGGGACAGCGGCTATAGACATTCAGTACTTC. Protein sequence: CASSSGTAAIDIQYF.

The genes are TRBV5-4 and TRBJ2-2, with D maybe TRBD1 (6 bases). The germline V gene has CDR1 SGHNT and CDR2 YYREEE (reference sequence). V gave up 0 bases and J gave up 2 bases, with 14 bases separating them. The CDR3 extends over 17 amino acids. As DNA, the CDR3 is TGTGCCAGCAGCTTGGCCGTCAGGGGCAGAAACACCGGGGAGCTGTTTTTT. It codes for CASSLAVRGRNTGELFF. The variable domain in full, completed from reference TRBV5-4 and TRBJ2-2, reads ETGVTQSPTHLIKTRGQQVTLRCSSQSGHNTVSWYQQALGQGPQFIFQYYREEENGRGNFPPRFSGLQFPNYSSELNVNALELDDSALYLCASSLAVRGRNTGELFFGEGSRLTVL.

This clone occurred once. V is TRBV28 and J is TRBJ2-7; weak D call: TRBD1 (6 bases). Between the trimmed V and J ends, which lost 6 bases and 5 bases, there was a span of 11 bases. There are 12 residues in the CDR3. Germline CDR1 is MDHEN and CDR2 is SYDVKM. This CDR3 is CASSQDSDEQYF. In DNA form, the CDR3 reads TGTGCCAGCAGCCAGGACAGTGACGAGCAGTACTTC.

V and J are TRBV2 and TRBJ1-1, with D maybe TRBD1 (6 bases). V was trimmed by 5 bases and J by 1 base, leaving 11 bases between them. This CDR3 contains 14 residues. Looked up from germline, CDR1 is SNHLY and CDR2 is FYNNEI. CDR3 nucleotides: TGTGCCAGCAGTCTACAGGGTACGAACACTGAAGCTTTCTTT. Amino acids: CASSLQGTNTEAFF. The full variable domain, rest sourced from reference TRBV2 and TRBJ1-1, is EPEVTQTPSHQVTQMGQEVILRCVPISNHLYFYWYRQILGQKVEFLVSFYNNEISEKSEIFDDQFSVERPDGSNFTLKIRSTKLEDSAMYFCASSLQGTNTEAFFGQGTRLTVV.

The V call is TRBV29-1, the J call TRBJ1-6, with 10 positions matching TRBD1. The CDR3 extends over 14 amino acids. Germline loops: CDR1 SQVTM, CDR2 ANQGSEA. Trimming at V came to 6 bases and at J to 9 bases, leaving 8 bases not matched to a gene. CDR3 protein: CSVMTGGEGSPLHF. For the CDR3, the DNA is TGCAGCGTGATGACAGGGGGCGAGGGTTCACCCCTCCACTTT. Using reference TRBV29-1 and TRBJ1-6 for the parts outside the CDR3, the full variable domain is SAVISQKPSRDICQRGTSLTIQCQVDSQVTMMFWYRQQPGQSLTLIATANQGSEATYESGFVIDKFPISRPNLTFSTLTVSNMSPEDSSIYLCSVMTGGEGSPLHFGNGTRLTVT.

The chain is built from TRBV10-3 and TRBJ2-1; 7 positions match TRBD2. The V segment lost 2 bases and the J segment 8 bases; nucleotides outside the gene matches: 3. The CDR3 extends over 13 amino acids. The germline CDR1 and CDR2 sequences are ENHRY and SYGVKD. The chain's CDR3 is CAISEGLVDEQFF. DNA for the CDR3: TGTGCCATCAGTGAGGGACTAGTGGATGAGCAGTTCTTC.